The rows below give T cell receptor beta chains drawn from one sample of a study of T cells in Graves' hyperthyroidism and ophthalmopathy. One entry per CDR3 protein results from TCRdb running MiXCR on the multiplex PCR reads. Of approximately 640,000 distinct CDR3 sequences in the sample, under 20% were seen once. The sequenced sample was blood. The receptors come from a woman aged 25 to 39 with Graves' hyperthyroidism. The CDR3 runs from the conserved cysteine through the conserved F or W. Fields, in order: V gene, clone size, J gene, D gene, CDR3 DNA, CDR3 protein. A D gene is named only where the DNA matches it firmly. Size tells how often a clone was seen (once, few, many) or the class of an expanded clone, and some rows leave it out.

v_gene: TRBV4-1
abundance: few
j_gene: TRBJ2-3
d_gene: -
CDR3nt: TGCGCCAGCAGCCAACACTCCGCGGATACGCAGTATTTT
CDR3aa: CASSQHSADTQYF

v_gene: TRBV3-1
abundance: many
j_gene: TRBJ1-2
d_gene: -
CDR3nt: TGTGCCAGCAGCCAGGGATCGGGAGGCTACACCTTC
CDR3aa: CASSQGSGGYTF

v_gene: TRBV27
abundance: -
j_gene: TRBJ2-3
d_gene: TRBD2
CDR3nt: TGTGCCAGCAGGCGACTAGCGGGAGAGGGGCTGACAGATACGCAGTATTTT
CDR3aa: CASRRLAGEGLTDTQYF

v_gene: TRBV9
abundance: -
j_gene: TRBJ1-2
d_gene: -
CDR3nt: TGTGCCAGCAGCGTAGCTACGGGGGCTTCCTATGGCTACACCTTC
CDR3aa: CASSVATGASYGYTF

v_gene: TRBV7-2
abundance: few
j_gene: TRBJ2-1
d_gene: -
CDR3nt: TGTGCCAGCAGCTCCCAAAACCACAATGAGCAGTTCTTC
CDR3aa: CASSSQNHNEQFF

v_gene: TRBV28
abundance: -
j_gene: TRBJ2-3
d_gene: TRBD2
CDR3nt: TGTGCCAGCAGACAACTAGCGGGAGAAGATACGCAGTATTTT
CDR3aa: CASRQLAGEDTQYF

v_gene: TRBV12-3/TRBV12-4
abundance: many
j_gene: TRBJ1-5
d_gene: -
CDR3nt: TGTGCCAGCAGTTTATCCGGGGGAGAGCAGCCCCAGCATTTT
CDR3aa: CASSLSGGEQPQHF

v_gene: TRBV5-1
abundance: -
j_gene: TRBJ2-1
d_gene: TRBD2
CDR3nt: TGCGCCAGCAGCTTCTACCCAGGCGGCCTGAGGGTAGCGGGAGGAAATGAGCAGTTCTTC
CDR3aa: CASSFYPGGLRVAGGNEQFF

v_gene: TRBV28
abundance: many
j_gene: TRBJ2-7
d_gene: TRBD1
CDR3nt: TGTGCCAGCAGTGGACAGGGCGTTTTCTACGAGCAGTACTTC
CDR3aa: CASSGQGVFYEQYF

v_gene: TRBV6-1
abundance: many
j_gene: TRBJ1-1
d_gene: -
CDR3nt: TGTGCCAGCAGCGGCGAAGGAATGGGCGCTGAAGCTTTCTTT
CDR3aa: CASSGEGMGAEAFF

v_gene: TRBV12-3/TRBV12-4
abundance: -
j_gene: TRBJ1-5
d_gene: TRBD1
CDR3nt: TGTGCCAGCATTCGGACAGGGAGCAATCAGCCCCAGCATTTT
CDR3aa: CASIRTGSNQPQHF

v_gene: TRBV11-2
abundance: -
j_gene: TRBJ1-1
d_gene: -
CDR3nt: TGTGCCAGCAGCTTACAGGTCTCGGGCGAAGCTTTCTTT
CDR3aa: CASSLQVSGEAFF

v_gene: TRBV28
abundance: -
j_gene: TRBJ1-5
d_gene: -
CDR3nt: TGTGCCAGCAGTTTACCACAAAGCACTCAGCCCCAGCATTTT
CDR3aa: CASSLPQSTQPQHF

v_gene: TRBV28
abundance: many
j_gene: TRBJ2-7
d_gene: TRBD1
CDR3nt: TGTGCCACCTTGACAGGGACCTACGAGCAGTACTTC
CDR3aa: CATLTGTYEQYF

v_gene: TRBV13
abundance: many
j_gene: TRBJ2-1
d_gene: TRBD2
CDR3nt: TGTGCCAGCAGCCCGCCCTTAGCGGGAGTTCACAATGAGCAGTTCTTC
CDR3aa: CASSPPLAGVHNEQFF

v_gene: TRBV2
abundance: many
j_gene: TRBJ2-4
d_gene: TRBD1
CDR3nt: TGTGCCAGCAGTCAGCCAAGGACAGGCTCCAAAAACATTCAGTACTTC
CDR3aa: CASSQPRTGSKNIQYF

v_gene: TRBV7-2
abundance: many
j_gene: TRBJ2-1
d_gene: TRBD2
CDR3nt: TGTGCCAGCAGCTCCCGGGGGGCGGGACTAGTATCCAATGAGCAGTTCTTC
CDR3aa: CASSSRGAGLVSNEQFF

v_gene: TRBV2
abundance: many
j_gene: TRBJ2-1
d_gene: -
CDR3nt: TGTGCCAGCAGTGGATCCCTTGGGACTGATCGTAACAATGAGCAGTTCTTC
CDR3aa: CASSGSLGTDRNNEQFF